The 7 T cell receptor beta chains presented below share a single source sample, sequenced in a study of molecular identifiers for immune sequencing clone quantification. TCRdb redid the calling of the PCR reads with MiXCR, one entry per CDR3 protein. Of around 460,000 distinct CDR3 sequences listed, roughly 23% are singletons. Material: naive CD8+ T cells from blood, with Jurkat cell RNA spiked in. The subset is: FACS-sorted CD8+CD4-CCR7+CD45RA+ naive T cells. The receptor set was obtained from a human donor in good health. Some libraries in this study had Jurkat cell RNA spiked in.

There are many counts of this clonotype. This chain links TRBV9 with TRBJ1-1; D may be TRBD1 (5 bases). The CDR3 runs 14 residues. V gave up 4 bases and J gave up 4 bases, with 14 bases separating them. Germline CDR1 reads SGDLS; CDR2 reads YYNGEE. Here the CDR3 reads CASSPGGAGTEAFF. The CDR3 DNA follows: TGTGCCAGCAGCCCGGGAGGGGCGGGCACTGAAGCTTTCTTT. Using reference TRBV9 and TRBJ1-1 for the parts outside the CDR3, the full variable domain is DSGVTQTPKHLITATGQRVTLRCSPRSGDLSVYWYQQSLDQGLQFLIQYYNGEERAKGNILERFSAQQFPDLHSELNLSSLELGDSALYFCASSPGGAGTEAFFGQGTRLTVV.

This chain joins TRBV19 and TRBJ1-1; D is unclear. Trimming shortened V by 3 bases and J by 1 base, and 9 bases separated the two germline ends. There are 14 residues in the CDR3. Germline CDR1 LNHDA, CDR2 SQIVND (reference sequence). CDR3 amino acids: CASSITLANTEAFF. In nucleotides, the CDR3 is TGTGCCAGTAGTATCACCCTAGCGAACACTGAAGCTTTCTTT.

The chain carries TRBV12-5 and TRBJ1-2, with a possible D match to TRBD1 (6 bases). The germline V gene encodes CDR1 LGHNT and CDR2 FRNRAP. This CDR3 spans 15 amino acids. V was trimmed by 1 base and J by 6 bases, leaving 15 bases between them. CDR3 nucleotide sequence: TGTGCTAGTGGTTTGGGGGATACAGGGTTTGATGGCTACACCTTC. Protein product: CASGLGDTGFDGYTF.

The chain couples TRBV20-1 to TRBJ2-7; TRBD2 might be the D (6 bases). Per germline, CDR1 DFQATT and CDR2 SNEGSKA (reference sequence). V was clipped by 3 bases and J by 2 bases, with 14 bases between them. This CDR3 contains 14 residues. The CDR3: CSASFGGETYEQYF. The CDR3 coding sequence is TGCAGTGCTAGCTTCGGGGGTGAAACCTACGAGCAGTACTTC.

Comments on this clonotype: At one of its ends the junction is not consistent with the germline gene, which may arise from a read error. The chain employs TRBV7-2 and TRBJ1-1, with unresolved D. Per germline, CDR1 SGHTA and CDR2 FQGNSA. The CDR3 totals 14 residues. The CDR3 sequence is CVSSLEWESTEAFF. CDR3 in DNA: TGTGTCAGCAGCTTAGAGTGGGAGTCGACTGAAGCTTTCTTT.

The chain links TRBV12-3 or TRBV12-4 to TRBJ2-1; TRBD2 aligns across 11 bases. V gave up 7 bases and J gave up 2 bases; unmatched junction bases: 4. There are 15 residues in the CDR3. CDR3 amino acids: CASTSSGGTYNEQFF. The CDR3 region has the DNA TGTGCCAGCACCTCTAGCGGGGGGACCTACAATGAGCAGTTCTTC.

In the case of this clonotype: This may be a read error, as it is one base from a much larger clone. CDR3 DNA: TGTGCCGGCAGTGATAGCGGGAGGGCCTACGAGCAGTACTTC. This gives the protein CAGSDSGRAYEQYF. The rearrangement uses TRBV2 and TRBJ2-5; TRBD2 matches 11 bases. The J call could be wrong; TRBJ2-7 is a better fit for the DNA end. The CDR3 contains 14 residues. Germline lookup yields CDR1 SNHLY and CDR2 FYNNEI.